The 9 T cell receptor beta chains below come from one sample, sequenced in a study of shared clonotypes between healthy human individuals. Here immunoSEQ multiplex PCR was the method, and the copy in TCRdb shows in-frame clones only, minus some. The sample holds roughly 2.5 million clones, around 90% seen once. The sample taken for sequencing was naive CD4+ T cells sorted from blood. As for subset: CD45RA+ positively selected. These receptors were collected from a man aged 18 to 29 in good health.

The rearrangement links TRBV18 to TRBJ1-2; TRBD1 might be the D (5 bases). V dropped 1 base and J dropped 2 bases, with 17 bases sitting between them. CDR3 length equals 17 residues. Germline lookup yields CDR1 KGHSH and CDR2 LQKENI. The CDR3 here is CASSPQLAKDINYGYTF. In DNA, the CDR3 is TGTGCCAGCTCACCACAACTCGCCAAGGACATCAACTATGGCTACACCTTC.

The sample holds a few counts of this clone. CDR3 DNA sequence: TGTGCCTGGAGCCTACGAAGAAACACTGAAGCTTTCTTT. It is translated as CAWSLRRNTEAFF. J is TRBJ1-1 and V is TRBV30; D unclear. Looked up from germline, CDR1 is GTSNPN and CDR2 is SVGIG (reference sequence). The CDR3 consists of 13 residues. Trimming stripped 3 bases from V and 2 bases from J, with 10 bases between.

V and J are TRBV5-1 and TRBJ1-3; tentatively, D is TRBD1 (5 bases). The V gene lost 7 bases and the J gene lost 6 bases, with 14 bases spanning the gap. CDR1 is SGHRS and CDR2 is YFSETQ in the germline V gene. The CDR3 is made up of 13 amino acids. The CDR3 loop reads CASSRDWENTIYF. As DNA, the CDR3 is TGCGCCAGCTCCAGGGATTGGGAAAACACCATATATTTT.

This clone appeared a single time. The chain couples TRBV19 to TRBJ1-6; 10 bases line up with TRBD1. The germline gives CDR1 LNHDA, CDR2 SQIVND (reference sequence). V lost 6 bases and J lost 8; bases outside the gene matches: 7. The CDR3 runs 15 residues. This CDR3 is CASSGTGAYYSPLHF. The CDR3 nucleotides read TGTGCCAGTAGCGGGACAGGGGCTTATTATTCACCCCTCCACTTT.

The V call is TRBV4-1, the J call TRBJ2-2; maybe TRBD2 (5 bases). V lost 9 bases to trimming and J lost 6 bases, with 20 bases between them. Germline-derived CDR1 and CDR2 are MGHRA and YSYEKL. This CDR3 spans 15 amino acids. For the CDR3, the DNA is TGCGCCAGTCACCCTCCCAACCGGGGTTCCGGGGAGCTGTTTTTT. Protein product: CASHPPNRGSGELFF.

The chain recombines TRBV27 with TRBJ1-2; possible D gene TRBD1, 5 bases. CDR1 and CDR2 (germline): MNHEY, SMNVEV (reference sequence). This CDR3 is built from 12 residues. Trimming left V 2 bases short and J 8 bases short, with 9 bases between. The CDR3 loop reads CASSLGGGGYTF. CDR3 nucleotides: TGTGCCAGCAGTTTAGGGGGTGGCGGCTACACCTTC.

The chain links TRBV5-1 to TRBJ2-7; D is uncertain. The CDR3 loop spans 15 amino acids. The germline gives CDR1 SGHRS, CDR2 YFSETQ. Trimming cost V 0 bases and J 0 bases, with 10 bases left between them. CDR3 amino acids: CASSLAADSSYEQYF. CDR3 nucleotides: TGCGCCAGCAGCTTGGCGGCGGATTCCTCCTACGAGCAGTACTTC.

The chain recombines TRBV7-2 with TRBJ2-2, with D perhaps TRBD2 (5 bases). This CDR3 comprises 16 residues. V shed 5 bases and J shed 3 bases, with 16 bases lying between them. CDR1 is SGHTA and CDR2 is FQGNSA in the germline V gene. In nucleotides, the CDR3 is TGTGCCAGCAGCCCACTCACCGGACTCCACACCGGGGAGCTGTTTTTT. Protein product: CASSPLTGLHTGELFF.

V usage is TRBV6-1 and J usage is TRBJ2-1; D is tentatively TRBD1 or TRBD2 (5 bases each). With 2 bases removed from V and 7 bases from J, the gap between germline ends came to 15 bases. The CDR3 sequence is 15 residues long. CDR1 is MNHNS and CDR2 is SASEGT in the germline V gene. DNA for the CDR3: TGTGCCAGCAGTGAAAGAAAGGGACGCGTTAATGAGCAGTTCTTC. Protein sequence: CASSERKGRVNEQFF.